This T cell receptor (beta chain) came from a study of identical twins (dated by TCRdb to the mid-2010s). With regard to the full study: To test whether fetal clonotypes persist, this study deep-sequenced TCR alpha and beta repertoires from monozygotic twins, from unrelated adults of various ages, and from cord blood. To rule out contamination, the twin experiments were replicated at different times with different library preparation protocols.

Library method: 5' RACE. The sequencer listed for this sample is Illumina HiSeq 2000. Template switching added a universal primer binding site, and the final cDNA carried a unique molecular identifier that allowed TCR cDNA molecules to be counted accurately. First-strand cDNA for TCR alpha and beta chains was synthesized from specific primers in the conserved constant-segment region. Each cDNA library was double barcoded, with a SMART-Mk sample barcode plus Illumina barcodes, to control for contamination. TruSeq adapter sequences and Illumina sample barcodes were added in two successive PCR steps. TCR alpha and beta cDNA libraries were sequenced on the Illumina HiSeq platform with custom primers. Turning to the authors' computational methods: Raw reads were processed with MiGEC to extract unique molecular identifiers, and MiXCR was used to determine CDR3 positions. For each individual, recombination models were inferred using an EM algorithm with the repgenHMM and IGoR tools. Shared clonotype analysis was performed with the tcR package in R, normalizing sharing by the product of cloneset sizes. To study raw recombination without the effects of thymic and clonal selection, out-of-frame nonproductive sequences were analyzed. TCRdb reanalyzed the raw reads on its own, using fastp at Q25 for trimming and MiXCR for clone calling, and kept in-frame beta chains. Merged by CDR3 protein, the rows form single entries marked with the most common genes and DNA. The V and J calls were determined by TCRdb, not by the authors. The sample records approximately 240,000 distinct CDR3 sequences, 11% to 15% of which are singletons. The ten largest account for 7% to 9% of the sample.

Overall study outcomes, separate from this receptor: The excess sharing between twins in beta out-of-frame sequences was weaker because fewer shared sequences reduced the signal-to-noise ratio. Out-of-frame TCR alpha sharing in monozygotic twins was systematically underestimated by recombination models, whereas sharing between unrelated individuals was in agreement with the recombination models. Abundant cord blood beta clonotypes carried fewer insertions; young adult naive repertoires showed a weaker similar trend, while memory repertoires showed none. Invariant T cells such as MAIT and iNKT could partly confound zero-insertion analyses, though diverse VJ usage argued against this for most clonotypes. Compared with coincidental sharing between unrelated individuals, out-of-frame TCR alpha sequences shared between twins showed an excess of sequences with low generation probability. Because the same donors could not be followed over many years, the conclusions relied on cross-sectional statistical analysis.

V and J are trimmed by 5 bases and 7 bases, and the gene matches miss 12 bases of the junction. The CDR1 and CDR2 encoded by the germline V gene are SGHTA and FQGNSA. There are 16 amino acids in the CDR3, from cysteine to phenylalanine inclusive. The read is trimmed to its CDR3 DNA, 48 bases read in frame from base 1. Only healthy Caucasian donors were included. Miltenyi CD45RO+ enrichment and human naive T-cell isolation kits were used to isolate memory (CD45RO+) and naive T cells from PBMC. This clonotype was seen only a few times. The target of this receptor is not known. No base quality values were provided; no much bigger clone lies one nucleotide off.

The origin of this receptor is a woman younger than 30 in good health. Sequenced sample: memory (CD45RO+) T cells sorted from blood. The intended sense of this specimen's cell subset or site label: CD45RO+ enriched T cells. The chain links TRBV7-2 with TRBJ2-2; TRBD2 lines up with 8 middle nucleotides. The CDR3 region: CASSTVSRGVGGELFF. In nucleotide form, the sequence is TGTGCCAGCAGCACCGTGTCGCGGGGGGTAGGCGGGGAGCTGTTTTTT.